This T cell receptor beta chain was captured in a study of blood T cell repertoires in COVID-19. Study in general: Samples representing acute and convalescent COVID-19 were sourced from the United States, Italy and Spain. Nucleic acid was either cDNA or gDNA, and it came from T cells, B-cell-depleted T cells, or PBMCs.

Measured with immunoSEQ multiplex PCR; TCRdb has only the in-frame clones, and not every one. This sample has around 150,000 clones, with 70% to 85% found just once. The CDR3 has 13 residues. V lost 4 bases to trimming and J lost 4 bases, with 11 bases between them. The chain uses TRBV12-3 or TRBV12-4 and TRBJ2-7, with D hard to call. The source is a woman at least 80 years old with acute or convalescent COVID-19. Material for sequencing was peripheral blood. In nucleotides, the CDR3 is TGTGCCAGCAGTTCAGACATCAGGTACGAGCAGTACTTC. It encodes CASSSDIRYEQYF.